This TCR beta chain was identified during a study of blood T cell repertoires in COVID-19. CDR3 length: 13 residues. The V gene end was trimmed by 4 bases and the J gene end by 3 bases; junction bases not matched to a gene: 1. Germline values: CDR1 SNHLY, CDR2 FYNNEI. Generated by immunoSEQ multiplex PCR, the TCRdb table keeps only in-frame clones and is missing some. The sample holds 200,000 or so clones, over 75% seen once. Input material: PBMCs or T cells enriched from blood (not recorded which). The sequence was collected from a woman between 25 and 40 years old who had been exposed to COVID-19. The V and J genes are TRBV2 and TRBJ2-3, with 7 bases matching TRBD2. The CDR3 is CASSALATDTQYF. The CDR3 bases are TGTGCCAGCAGTGCACTAGCGACAGATACGCAGTATTTT.